This T cell receptor (beta chain) was recorded in a study of cytomegalovirus exposure and HLA in healthy donors. General study results and limits: The likely explanation for a cluster of highly shared sequence variants was sequencing artifact. It was only CMV serostatus that was available as immune exposure information.

On this clone itself: Its target is not known.

Vbeta (60) and Jbeta (13) primers were used in the PCR. Assay: immunoSEQ multiplex PCR; the TCRdb copy retains only in-frame clones and omits some. Among more than 95,000 clones listed, about four fifths were seen once. Trimming removed 2 bases at V and 4 bases at J, with 7 bases between. The germline V gene has CDR1 SGHRS and CDR2 YFSETQ. This CDR3 spans 13 amino acids. The receptor was derived from a woman aged 40 to 55 in good health and CMV-seropositive. Sequenced material: PBMCs. The chain has TRBV5-1 and TRBJ1-5; D uncertain. The CDR3: CASSLQRNQPQHF. In DNA, the CDR3 is TGCGCCAGCAGCTTACAGAGAAATCAGCCCCAGCATTTT.